This T cell receptor (beta chain) emerged from a study of shared clonotypes between healthy human individuals. General study points: Represented diversity (both genetic and exposure-history) was limited by the small number of donors.

Here immunoSEQ multiplex PCR was the method, and the copy in TCRdb shows in-frame clones only, minus some. The sample gives roughly 2.5 million clones, around nine tenths of which show up once; about 0.13% is in the top ten. This clone was detected only a few times. Its antigen is as yet unknown. Trimming removed 0 bases at V and 7 bases at J, with 13 bases between. CDR3 size: 15 residues. Germline lookup yields CDR1 MNHNS and CDR2 SASEGT. The donors were adults (healthy and HIV-negative) with no recent acute infections or vaccinations. Negatively enriched CD4+ T cells were divided by CD45RA into naive and memory.

The sequence was collected from a man aged 18-30 years in good health. Input material: naive CD4+ T cells sorted from blood. The subset here: CD45RA+ positively selected. This chain links TRBV6-1 with TRBJ2-4; TRBD1 might be the D (5 bases). CDR3 loop: CASSEAKAGSNIQYF. In DNA, the CDR3 is TGTGCCAGCAGTGAAGCAAAGGCAGGGTCGAACATTCAGTACTTC.